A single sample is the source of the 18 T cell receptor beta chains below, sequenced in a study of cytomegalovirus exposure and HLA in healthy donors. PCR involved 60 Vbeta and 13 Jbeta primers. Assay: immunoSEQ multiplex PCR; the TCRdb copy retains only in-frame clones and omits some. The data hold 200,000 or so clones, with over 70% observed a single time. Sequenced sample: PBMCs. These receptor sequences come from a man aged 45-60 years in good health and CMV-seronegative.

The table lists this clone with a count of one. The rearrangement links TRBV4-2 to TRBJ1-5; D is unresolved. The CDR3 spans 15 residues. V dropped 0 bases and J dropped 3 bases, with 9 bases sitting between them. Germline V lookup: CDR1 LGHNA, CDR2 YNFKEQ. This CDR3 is CASSQDVQNNQPQHF. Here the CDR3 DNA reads TGTGCCAGCAGCCAAGATGTTCAGAACAATCAGCCCCAGCATTTT.

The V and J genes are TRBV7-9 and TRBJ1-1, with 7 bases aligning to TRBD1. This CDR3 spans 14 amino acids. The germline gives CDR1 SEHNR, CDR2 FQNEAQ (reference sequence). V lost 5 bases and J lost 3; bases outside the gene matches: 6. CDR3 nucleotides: TGTGCCAGCAGCACACAGGGGACCTACACTGAAGCTTTCTTT. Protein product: CASSTQGTYTEAFF. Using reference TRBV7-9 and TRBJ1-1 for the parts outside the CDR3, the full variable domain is DTGVSQNPRHKITKRGQNVTFRCDPISEHNRLYWYRQTLGQGPEFLTYFQNEAQLEKSRLLSDRFSAERPKGSFSTLEIQRTEQGDSAMYLCASSTQGTYTEAFFGQGTRLTVV.

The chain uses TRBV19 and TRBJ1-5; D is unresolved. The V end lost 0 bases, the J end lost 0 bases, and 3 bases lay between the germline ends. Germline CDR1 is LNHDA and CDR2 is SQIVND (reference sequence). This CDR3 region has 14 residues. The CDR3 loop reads CASSIEYSNQPQHF. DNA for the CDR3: TGTGCCAGTAGTATAGAGTATAGCAATCAGCCCCAGCATTTT.

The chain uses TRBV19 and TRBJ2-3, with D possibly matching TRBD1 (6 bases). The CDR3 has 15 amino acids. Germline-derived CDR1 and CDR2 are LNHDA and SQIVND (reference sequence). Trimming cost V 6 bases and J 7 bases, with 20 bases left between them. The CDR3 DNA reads TGTGCCAGTAGCTCATCTACTACAGGGCTATATACGCAGTATTTT. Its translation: CASSSSTTGLYTQYF. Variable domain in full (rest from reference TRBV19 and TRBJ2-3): DGGITQSPKYLFRKEGQNVTLSCEQNLNHDAMYWYRQDPGQGLRLIYYSQIVNDFQKGDIAEGYSVSREKKESFPLTVTSAQKNPTAFYLCASSSSTTGLYTQYFGPGTRLTVL.

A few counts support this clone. As DNA, the CDR3 is TGTGCCAGTAGCGACAGGGGGCACGGTGAAAAACTGTTTTTT. This encodes CASSDRGHGEKLFF. J is TRBJ1-4 and V is TRBV19; 10 bases are shared with TRBD1. CDR1 is LNHDA and CDR2 is SQIVND in the germline V gene (reference sequence). The CDR3 consists of 14 residues. With 6 bases clipped from V and 7 bases from J, the junction kept 5 bases outside the gene matches.

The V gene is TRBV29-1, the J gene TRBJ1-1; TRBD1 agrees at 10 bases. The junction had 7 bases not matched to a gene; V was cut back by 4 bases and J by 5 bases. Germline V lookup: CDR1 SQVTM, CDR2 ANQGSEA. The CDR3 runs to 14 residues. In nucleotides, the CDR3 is TGCAGCGTTGTCCGACAGGGGGCGCGGACTGAAGCTTTCTTT. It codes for CSVVRQGARTEAFF.

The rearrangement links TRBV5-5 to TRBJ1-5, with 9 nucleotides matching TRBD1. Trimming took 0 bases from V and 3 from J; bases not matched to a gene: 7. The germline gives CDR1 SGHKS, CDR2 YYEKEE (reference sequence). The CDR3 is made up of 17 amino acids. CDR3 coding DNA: TGTGCCAGCAGCTTGGTGGGACAGGGCCGTTCCAATCAGCCCCAGCATTTT. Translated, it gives CASSLVGQGRSNQPQHF.

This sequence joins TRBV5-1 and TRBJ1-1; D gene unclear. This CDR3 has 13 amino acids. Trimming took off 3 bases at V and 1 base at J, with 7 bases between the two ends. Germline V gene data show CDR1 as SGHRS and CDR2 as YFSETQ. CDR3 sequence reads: CASSSHGNTEAFF. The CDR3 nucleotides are TGCGCCAGCAGCTCCCACGGGAACACTGAAGCTTTCTTT.

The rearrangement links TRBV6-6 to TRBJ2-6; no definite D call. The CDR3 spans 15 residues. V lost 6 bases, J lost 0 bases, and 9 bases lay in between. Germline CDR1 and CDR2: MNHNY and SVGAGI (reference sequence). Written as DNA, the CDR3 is TGTGCCAGCAGGCCAGGTAGCTCTGGGGCCAACGTCCTGACTTTC. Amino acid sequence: CASRPGSSGANVLTF.

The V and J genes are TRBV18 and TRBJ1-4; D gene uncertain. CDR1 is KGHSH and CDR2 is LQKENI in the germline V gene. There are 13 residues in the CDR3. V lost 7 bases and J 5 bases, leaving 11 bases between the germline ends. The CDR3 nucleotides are TGTGCCAGCTTAAGTGGGCTGAATGAAAAACTGTTTTTT. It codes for CASLSGLNEKLFF. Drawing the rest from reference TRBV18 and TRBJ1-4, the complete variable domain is NAGVMQNPRHLVRRRGQEARLRCSPMKGHSHVYWYRQLPEEGLKFMVYLQKENIIDESGMPKERFSAEFPKEGPSILRIQQVVRGDSAAYFCASLSGLNEKLFFGSGTQLSVL.

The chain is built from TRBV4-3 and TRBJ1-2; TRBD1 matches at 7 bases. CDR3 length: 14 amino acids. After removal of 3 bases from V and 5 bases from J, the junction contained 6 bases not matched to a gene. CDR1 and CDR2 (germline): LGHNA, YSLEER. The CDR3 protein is CASSHGGGGYGYTF. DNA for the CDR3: TGCGCCAGCAGCCATGGAGGGGGCGGGTATGGCTACACCTTC.

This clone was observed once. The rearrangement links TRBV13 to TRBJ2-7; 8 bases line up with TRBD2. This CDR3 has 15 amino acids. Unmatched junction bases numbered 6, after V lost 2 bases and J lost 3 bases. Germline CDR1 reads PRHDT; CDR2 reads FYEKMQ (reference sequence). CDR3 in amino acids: CASSLSPGGDYEQYF. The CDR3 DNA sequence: TGTGCCAGCAGCTTATCGCCCGGGGGGGACTACGAGCAGTACTTC.

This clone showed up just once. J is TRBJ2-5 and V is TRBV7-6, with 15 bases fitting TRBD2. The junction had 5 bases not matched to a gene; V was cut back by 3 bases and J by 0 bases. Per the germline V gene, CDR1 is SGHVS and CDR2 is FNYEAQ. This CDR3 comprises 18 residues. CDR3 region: CASSFRTSGGAYQETQYF. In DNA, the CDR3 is TGTGCCAGCAGCTTCAGGACTAGCGGGGGGGCGTACCAAGAGACCCAGTACTTC.

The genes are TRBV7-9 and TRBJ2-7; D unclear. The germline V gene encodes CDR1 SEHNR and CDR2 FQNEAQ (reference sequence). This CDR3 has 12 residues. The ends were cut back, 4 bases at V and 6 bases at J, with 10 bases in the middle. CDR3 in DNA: TGTGCCAGCAGCTCGACATGGCGCGAGCAGTACTTC. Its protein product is CASSSTWREQYF.

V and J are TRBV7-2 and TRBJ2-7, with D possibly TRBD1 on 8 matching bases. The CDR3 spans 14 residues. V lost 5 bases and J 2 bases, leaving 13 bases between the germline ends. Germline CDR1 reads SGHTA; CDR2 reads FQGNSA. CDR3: CASSSGTGPYEQYF. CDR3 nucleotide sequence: TGTGCCAGCAGCAGCGGGACAGGCCCCTACGAGCAGTACTTC.

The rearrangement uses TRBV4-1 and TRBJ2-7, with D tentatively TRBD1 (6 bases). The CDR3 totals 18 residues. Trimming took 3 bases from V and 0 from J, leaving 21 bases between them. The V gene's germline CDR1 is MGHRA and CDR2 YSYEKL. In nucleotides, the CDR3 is TGCGCCAGCAGCCAGGACTTTTTTAAGGGGGTAAGCTCCTACGAGCAGTACTTC. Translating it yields CASSQDFFKGVSSYEQYF.

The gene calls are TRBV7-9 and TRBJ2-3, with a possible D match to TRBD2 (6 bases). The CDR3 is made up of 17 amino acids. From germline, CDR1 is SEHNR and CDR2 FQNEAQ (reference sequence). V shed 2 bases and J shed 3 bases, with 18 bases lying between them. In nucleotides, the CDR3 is TGTGCCAGCAGCTTACCCGGGACTTCTGACCGGACAGATACGCAGTATTTT. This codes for CASSLPGTSDRTDTQYF.

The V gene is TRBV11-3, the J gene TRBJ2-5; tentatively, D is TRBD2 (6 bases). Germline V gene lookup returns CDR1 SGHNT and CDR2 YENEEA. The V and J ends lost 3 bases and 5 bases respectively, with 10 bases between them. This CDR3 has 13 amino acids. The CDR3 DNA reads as TGTGCCAGCAGCTTCACTAGCCTGGAGACCCAGTACTTC. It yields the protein CASSFTSLETQYF.